The TCR beta chain under discussion was sequenced for a study of blood T cell repertoires in COVID-19. On the study more broadly: The United States, Italy and Spain were the sources of the acute and convalescent COVID-19 samples. Sample material is recorded as cDNA or gDNA derived from T cells, B-cell-depleted T cells, or PBMCs.

The V end lost 3 bases, the J end lost 1 base, and 13 bases lay between the germline ends. Germline CDR1 and CDR2: DFQATT and SNEGSKA (reference sequence). The CDR3 spans 14 residues. Per the authors' pipeline: It was from reference gene primer amplification that nucleated cell counts were estimated. This table comes from immunoSEQ multiplex PCR, and its TCRdb copy is limited to in-frame clones, with some not included. Clonal size and the V and J genes are those of that table, whereas D and trimming came from the DNA. The sample lists about 150,000 clones; under 90% were seen once. Sequenced input: peripheral blood. The V gene is TRBV20-1, the J gene TRBJ2-7; D might be TRBD2 (7 bases). The sequence came from a human donor in a cohort sampled during active COVID-19. The CDR3 bases are TGCAGTGCTAGTGGGGGGGGCAGGTCCTACGAGCAGTACTTC. Protein: CSASGGGRSYEQYF.